This T cell receptor (beta chain) was sequenced during a study of T cells in Graves' hyperthyroidism and ophthalmopathy. Study-wide results and caveats: Blood also contained most expanded thyroid clonotypes above 0.001.

Comments on this clonotype: The antigen remains unidentified.

Amplification of TCR beta CDR3 regions used RNA as the template. TCR CDR3 underwent first-round RT-PCR with the HTBI primer set. From the multiplex PCR reads, TCRdb called clonotypes with MiXCR, one entry per CDR3 protein. The sample yields 300,000 to 450,000 distinct CDR3 sequences, 20% to 30% seen once. V lost 4 bases and J lost 3; bases outside the gene matches: 5. This CDR3 is built from 15 residues. The rearrangement joins TRBV12-3 or TRBV12-4 to TRBJ2-2; 7 bases are a match to TRBD2. The sequence derives from a man aged 45-65 years with Graves' hyperthyroidism. What was sequenced was blood. The CDR3 DNA sequence: TGTGCCAGCAGTTCCCCTGGGAGGGACACCGGGGAGCTGTTTTTT. Protein product: CASSSPGRDTGELFF.